Listed here are 32 T cell receptor beta chains from one sample, sequenced in a study of beta chain features in type 1 diabetes. The study's findings and limits: Shorter TCRB CDR3s, moderately but significantly so, were found in Type 1 diabetes patients in all four CD4+ subsets.

Their recognized antigens are unknown. Expressed TCRB transcripts got sequenced, as all isolated RNA was reverse transcribed. Clones were read by immunoSEQ multiplex PCR, and TCRdb kept only the in-frame ones, dropping some. The sample has some 290,000 clones, over 11% seen once. The sequenced sample consisted of naive CD4+ T cells from blood. The receptors come from a man aged 30 to 45 with type 1 diabetes.

The rearrangement uses TRBV6-5 and TRBJ1-4; unclear D gene. Per the germline V gene, CDR1 is MNHEY and CDR2 is SVGAGI. This CDR3 is 13 amino acids long. V lost 2 bases, J lost 8 bases, and 9 bases lay in between. CDR3 region: CASSYNPLEKLFF. The CDR3 region has the DNA TGTGCCAGCAGTTACAATCCTCTGGAAAAACTGTTTTTT.

The J gene is TRBJ2-3, the V gene TRBV9; 13 bases map to TRBD2. This CDR3 region has 18 residues. V lost 0 bases to trimming and J lost 6 bases; unmatched junction nucleotides: 10. Looked up from germline, CDR1 is SGDLS and CDR2 is YYNGEE. The CDR3 here is CASSVAPRTSGSVDTQYF. As DNA, the CDR3 is TGTGCCAGCAGCGTAGCCCCCCGGACTAGCGGGAGCGTGGATACGCAGTATTTT. Looking up the rest from reference TRBV9 and TRBJ2-3 gives the full variable domain: DSGVTQTPKHLITATGQRVTLRCSPRSGDLSVYWYQQSLDQGLQFLIQYYNGEERAKGNILERFSAQQFPDLHSELNLSSLELGDSALYFCASSVAPRTSGSVDTQYFGPGTRLTVL.

This clone came up a few times. V usage is TRBV6-5 and J usage is TRBJ2-3; a weak D match, TRBD2 (6 bases). The V end was cut by 6 bases, the J end by 5 bases, with 12 bases between. The CDR3 has 13 residues. Per the germline V gene, CDR1 is MNHEY and CDR2 is SVGAGI. The CDR3 DNA reads TGTGCCAGCAGGGAGGGAGCGGAAGATACGCAGTATTTT. Translating it yields CASREGAEDTQYF.

The V and J genes are TRBV27 and TRBJ1-4; tentative D call: TRBD1 (5 bases). The CDR3 totals 13 residues. Trimming shortened V by 5 bases and J by 7 bases, and 11 bases separated the two germline ends. CDR1 MNHEY and CDR2 SMNVEV come from the germline V gene (reference sequence). CDR3 bases: TGTGCCAGCAGTCCGGGGGATGTTGAAAAACTGTTTTTT. Its protein product is CASSPGDVEKLFF.

The gene calls are TRBV7-9 and TRBJ2-1; 7 bases match TRBD2. V trimming: 2 bases; J trimming: 7 bases; junction bases outside the gene matches: 8. Germline CDR1 SEHNR, CDR2 FQNEAQ (reference sequence). The CDR3 is 15 residues long. CDR3 in DNA: TGTGCCAGCAGCTTACGTCCAGCGGGATTGAATGAGCAGTTCTTC. As protein: CASSLRPAGLNEQFF.

This clone was seen only a few times. The chain uses TRBV10-3 and TRBJ1-1; 7 bases are shared with TRBD1. The CDR3 contains 13 residues. V trimming: 6 bases; J trimming: 10 bases; junction bases outside the gene matches: 11. Germline V gene sequence: CDR1 ENHRY, CDR2 SYGVKD. The CDR3 protein is CAISGDRDQGAFF. The CDR3 coding sequence is TGTGCCATCAGCGGAGACAGGGACCAGGGAGCTTTCTTT.

The table lists this clone with a few counts. The chain has TRBV7-9 and TRBJ2-7, with D unclear. V lost 5 bases and J 7 bases, leaving 9 bases between the germline ends. The germline V gene has CDR1 SEHNR and CDR2 FQNEAQ (reference sequence). The CDR3 is made up of 11 amino acids. CDR3 region: CASSQTLEQYF. The CDR3 region has the DNA TGTGCCAGCAGCCAGACTTTAGAGCAGTACTTC.

V is TRBV7-2 and J is TRBJ2-3; 13 positions match TRBD2. The germline gives CDR1 SGHTA, CDR2 FQGNSA. The CDR3 extends over 14 amino acids. Germline trimming cut 5 bases from V and 5 bases from J; bases unmatched to any gene: 1. The CDR3 DNA reads TGTGCCAGCAGCCGGACTAGCGGGAGAGATACGCAGTATTTT. Protein sequence: CASSRTSGRDTQYF. Full variable domain (outside the CDR3, taken from reference TRBV7-2 and TRBJ2-3): GAGVSQSPSNKVTEKGKDVELRCDPISGHTALYWYRQSLGQGLEFLIYFQGNSAPDKSGLPSDRFSAERTGGSVSTLTIQRTQQEDSAVYLCASSRTSGRDTQYFGPGTRLTVL.

V gene TRBV5-1 combines with J gene TRBJ2-7; 7 bases agree with TRBD2. V shed 3 bases and J 12 bases; nucleotides not matched to a gene: 12. Germline V lookup: CDR1 SGHRS, CDR2 YFSETQ. The CDR3 contains 13 residues. For the CDR3, the DNA is TGCGCCAGCAGCTCTGGGGGGTTAGCGGGCACGTACTTC. It codes for CASSSGGLAGTYF.

The J gene is TRBJ2-6, the V gene TRBV7-9, with D unclear. Trimming cost V 0 bases and J 0 bases, with 3 bases left between them. In germline, CDR1 is SEHNR, CDR2 FQNEAQ (reference sequence). The length of the CDR3 is 15 residues. The CDR3 coding sequence is TGTGCCAGCAGCTTAGCAGCCTCTGGGGCCAACGTCCTGACTTTC. Amino acid sequence: CASSLAASGANVLTF.

This clone was seen more than once but under ten times. The gene calls are TRBV7-9 and TRBJ1-1, with no clear D. Germline loops: CDR1 SEHNR, CDR2 FQNEAQ (reference sequence). V shed 1 base and J shed 1 base, with 16 bases lying between them. The CDR3 is 17 residues long. CDR3 DNA sequence: TGTGCCAGCAGCTTAGTAGGGTGGGAGAATGAGAACACTGAAGCTTTCTTT. Residues: CASSLVGWENENTEAFF.

This chain uses TRBV5-4 with TRBJ2-1, with D perhaps matching TRBD2 (6 bases). The CDR3 totals 16 residues. The V and J ends lost 3 bases and 7 bases respectively, with 20 bases between them. Germline V gene lookup returns CDR1 SGHNT and CDR2 YYREEE (reference sequence). CDR3 loop: CASSSPRESVLNEQFF. DNA for the CDR3: TGTGCCAGCAGCTCCCCACGGGAGAGTGTTCTGAATGAGCAGTTCTTC. Complete variable domain (other parts from reference TRBV5-4 and TRBJ2-1): ETGVTQSPTHLIKTRGQQVTLRCSSQSGHNTVSWYQQALGQGPQFIFQYYREEENGRGNFPPRFSGLQFPNYSSELNVNALELDDSALYLCASSSPRESVLNEQFFGPGTRLTVL.

The chain recombines TRBV4-3 with TRBJ1-4, with 7 bases that match TRBD1. From germline, CDR1 is LGHNA and CDR2 YSLEER. The junction had 9 bases not matched to a gene; V was cut back by 0 bases and J by 5 bases. This CDR3 is built from 17 residues. The CDR3 DNA reads as TGCGCCAGCAGCCAAGAAGGGATGGCAGGGGGGAATGAAAAACTGTTTTTT. It encodes CASSQEGMAGGNEKLFF.

The chain couples TRBV2 to TRBJ2-7, with 8 bases identical to TRBD2. The V and J ends lost 3 bases and 2 bases, in that order; junction bases with no gene match: 6. CDR3 length equals 15 residues. Germline values: CDR1 SNHLY, CDR2 FYNNEI. DNA of the CDR3: TGTGCCAGCAGTGATCCCTCCGGGAGGGCCTACGAGCAGTACTTC. Translating it yields CASSDPSGRAYEQYF.

The gene calls are TRBV6-5 and TRBJ2-1; 7 bases are shared with TRBD2. Trimming cost V 6 bases and J 5 bases; bases outside gene matches: 10. Germline V gene sequence: CDR1 MNHEY, CDR2 SVGAGI. CDR3 size: 15 residues. DNA of the CDR3: TGTGCCAGCAGGCCCCGGGACTATGACAACAATGAGCAGTTCTTC. Protein product: CASRPRDYDNNEQFF.

This clone was recorded a few times. The rearrangement uses TRBV28 and TRBJ2-7; possibly TRBD1 for D (5 bases). V lost 5 bases and J lost 4, with 9 bases in between. Germline V gene lookup returns CDR1 MDHEN and CDR2 SYDVKM. The CDR3 length is 12 residues. CDR3 in DNA: TGTGCCAGCAGTAGGGGCAGATACGAGCAGTACTTC. Translation gives CASSRGRYEQYF.

This clone appeared a few times. The junction departs from germline at one end; a sequencing error may be responsible. In the same sample, other DNA sequences code for this CDR3. The V call is TRBV2, the J call TRBJ1-5, with a weak D call TRBD1 (5 bases). From germline, CDR1 is SNHLY and CDR2 FYNNEI. CDR3 length: 15 amino acids. CDR3 amino acids: CASSTDSGGNQPQHF. DNA for the CDR3: TGCGCCAGCAGCACCGACAGTGGAGGCAATCAGCCCCAGCATTTT.

This clone was found a few times. The rearrangement uses TRBV7-9 and TRBJ1-1; 7 positions agree with TRBD1. The germline gives CDR1 SEHNR, CDR2 FQNEAQ (reference sequence). Germline trimming cut 5 bases from V and 5 bases from J; bases unmatched to any gene: 5. The CDR3 is made up of 13 amino acids. The CDR3 nucleotides are TGTGCCAGCAGCCAGACAGGGCGGACTGAAGCTTTCTTT. It encodes CASSQTGRTEAFF.

This clone has more than one count but fewer than ten. The chain carries TRBV19 and TRBJ1-2, with 9 bases aligning to TRBD1. The CDR3 covers 17 residues. The trim removed 3 bases at V and 8 bases at J, leaving 16 bases unmatched. Germline values: CDR1 LNHDA, CDR2 SQIVND (reference sequence). CDR3 nucleotide sequence: TGTGCCAGTAGTATGCTCGGACAGGGGTTTTTTGTTGGAGGCTACACCTTC. Protein product: CASSMLGQGFFVGGYTF.

The V call is TRBV4-3, the J call TRBJ1-2; weak D call: TRBD1 (6 bases). The CDR3 consists of 20 residues. V gave up 0 bases and J gave up 6 bases, with 29 bases separating them. The germline CDR1 and CDR2 sequences are LGHNA and YSLEER. CDR3 residues: CASSQETLDSRAARRNGYTF. DNA of the CDR3: TGCGCCAGCAGCCAAGAAACGTTGGACAGCCGAGCAGCCAGGCGGAATGGCTACACCTTC.

This clone was found a few times. J is TRBJ2-2 and V is TRBV2; 7 bases line up with TRBD1. The J segment lost 1 base and the V segment lost 7 bases, leaving 9 bases of the junction unmatched. CDR3 length equals 16 residues. Germline V gene data show CDR1 as SNHLY and CDR2 as FYNNEI. CDR3 region: CASNVQGSGNTGELFF. The DNA for the CDR3 is TGTGCCAGCAACGTACAGGGGTCGGGGAACACCGGGGAGCTGTTTTTT. Together with reference TRBV2 and TRBJ2-2, the CDR3 gives the full variable domain: EPEVTQTPSHQVTQMGQEVILRCVPISNHLYFYWYRQILGQKVEFLVSFYNNEISEKSEIFDDQFSVERPDGSNFTLKIRSTKLEDSAMYFCASNVQGSGNTGELFFGEGSRLTVL.

The chain employs TRBV29-1 and TRBJ2-3; tentative D call: TRBD2 (7 bases). Germline V gene sequence: CDR1 SQVTM, CDR2 ANQGSEA. V dropped 3 bases and J dropped 2 bases, with 15 bases sitting between them. This CDR3 spans 15 amino acids. CDR3 bases: TGCAGCGTTGAGGGGGGGGGCACAGTCACAGATACGCAGTATTTT. Amino acids: CSVEGGGTVTDTQYF.

This clone was seen a handful of times. The chain combines TRBV6-5 with TRBJ2-1, with D possibly matching TRBD2 (6 bases). V was pared by 2 bases and J by 4 bases, with 6 bases between. Germline lookup yields CDR1 MNHEY and CDR2 SVGAGI. This CDR3 is built from 13 residues. CDR3: CASSYGGYNEQFF. CDR3 coding DNA: TGTGCCAGCAGTTACGGGGGGTACAATGAGCAGTTCTTC.

Remarks on this clone: This sample also contains other DNA sequences that code for the same CDR3. The chain joins TRBV10-3 to TRBJ2-1; TRBD1 matches at 9 bases. The CDR3 has 14 amino acids. Germline V gene data show CDR1 as ENHRY and CDR2 as SYGVKD. The J segment lost 6 bases and the V segment lost 0 bases, leaving 0 bases of the junction unmatched. The CDR3 bases are TGTGCCATCAGTGAGTCGACAGGGGGCAATGAGCAGTTCTTC. Translating it yields CAISESTGGNEQFF.

This clone has a handful of counts. The V and J genes are TRBV5-4 and TRBJ2-1; D gene uncertain. The CDR3 loop spans 15 amino acids. V dropped 2 bases and J dropped 0 bases, with 9 bases sitting between them. Germline V gene data show CDR1 as SGHNT and CDR2 as YYREEE (reference sequence). The CDR3, as DNA: TGTGCCAGCAGCTTATCGGAGAGCTCCTACAATGAGCAGTTCTTC. Encoded protein: CASSLSESSYNEQFF.

This clone appeared a few times. The genes are TRBV29-1 and TRBJ1-1; D remains ambiguous. Germline V gene sequence: CDR1 SQVTM, CDR2 ANQGSEA. V lost 0 bases and J lost 1, with 15 bases in between. CDR3 length: 16 residues. This CDR3 is CSVEDRKGRGNTEAFF. The DNA of the CDR3 is TGCAGCGTTGAAGATCGAAAAGGACGGGGGAACACTGAAGCTTTCTTT.

This clone has only a few counts. The J gene is TRBJ2-2, the V gene TRBV9; 13 bases are shared with TRBD2. This CDR3 is built from 17 residues. V lost 3 bases, J lost 6 bases, and 8 bases stayed unmatched. Germline CDR1 is SGDLS and CDR2 is YYNGEE. CDR3 sequence: CASSAGTSGAYAGELFF. The CDR3 bases are TGTGCCAGCAGCGCCGGGACTAGCGGGGCTTACGCCGGGGAGCTGTTTTTT.

In nucleotides, the CDR3 is TGTGCCAGCAGTGGGCTAGCGGGGGAAGAGACCCAGTACTTC. Translation gives CASSGLAGEETQYF. The chain recombines TRBV2 with TRBJ2-5, with 10 positions matching TRBD2. The germline V gene has CDR1 SNHLY and CDR2 FYNNEI. The CDR3 length is 14 residues. V lost 4 bases to trimming and J lost 3 bases; unmatched junction nucleotides: 2.

J is TRBJ2-7 and V is TRBV28; 9 nucleotides agree with TRBD2. The CDR3 runs 14 residues. Germline V gene data show CDR1 as MDHEN and CDR2 as SYDVKM. The J segment lost 5 bases and the V segment lost 6 bases, leaving 8 bases of the junction unmatched. CDR3 protein: CASRPGTSPHEQYF. CDR3 sequence (DNA): TGTGCCAGCAGGCCCGGGACTAGCCCCCACGAGCAGTACTTC.

This chain links TRBV30 with TRBJ2-2; 9 positions agree with TRBD2. V lost 0 bases to trimming and J lost 6 bases; unmatched junction nucleotides: 8. CDR1 GTSNPN and CDR2 SVGIG come from the germline V gene (reference sequence). The CDR3 spans 16 residues. The DNA for the CDR3 is TGTGCCTGGAGTGTAATATCGGCGGGAGGGTCCGGGGAGCTGTTTTTT. This translates into CAWSVISAGGSGELFF.

The chain's CDR3 is CASSLGQGTVGNQPQHF. The CDR3, as DNA: TGTGCCAGCAGCCTTGGACAGGGGACGGTAGGCAATCAGCCCCAGCATTTT. The chain couples TRBV28 to TRBJ1-5, with 9 bases lining up with TRBD1. Losses at the gene ends were 6 bases for V and 2 bases for J; bases not matched to a gene: 11. The CDR3 contains 17 residues. Germline V CDR1 and CDR2: MDHEN, SYDVKM. The variable domain in full, completed from reference TRBV28 and TRBJ1-5, reads DVKVTQSSRYLVKRTGEKVFLECVQDMDHENMFWYRQDPGLGLRLIYFSYDVKMKEKGDIPEGYSVSREKKERFSLILESASTNQTSMYLCASSLGQGTVGNQPQHFGDGTRLSIL.

A few counts support this clone. The gene calls are TRBV4-1 and TRBJ2-7, with a possible D match to TRBD1 (5 bases). The CDR3 contains 16 residues. Germline CDR1 MGHRA, CDR2 YSYEKL. V was trimmed by 4 bases and J by 4 bases, leaving 20 bases between them. As DNA, the CDR3 is TGCGCCAGCAGCCTTGGTTTAGGGGTGGCTTCATACGAGCAGTACTTC. It specifies CASSLGLGVASYEQYF.